A single sample is the source of the 8 T cell receptor beta chains below, sequenced in a study of beta chain features in type 1 diabetes. Reverse transcription of all isolated RNA meant that expressed TCRB transcripts were sequenced. Sequenced by immunoSEQ multiplex PCR; TCRdb stores in-frame clones only, minus some. The sample comprises around 430,000 clones, about 32% of which are singletons, and around 0.065% rests with the top ten. The material sequenced was naive CD4+ T cells from blood. These TCRs come from a man aged 18 to 29 in good health.

This clone was picked up a small number of times. The chain uses TRBV18 and TRBJ2-7, with 10 bases lining up with TRBD2. After removal of 3 bases from V and 4 bases from J, the junction contained 9 bases not matched to a gene. CDR3 length: 16 residues. Germline CDR1 reads KGHSH; CDR2 reads LQKENI. The CDR3 here is CASSPFGASGRYEQYF. The CDR3 DNA is TGTGCCAGCTCACCCTTCGGGGCTAGCGGGAGATACGAGCAGTACTTC.

The sample holds a few counts of this clone. The chain uses TRBV29-1 and TRBJ2-3, with D perhaps assigned TRBD1 or TRBD2 (5 bases each). Germline CDR1 and CDR2: SQVTM and ANQGSEA. Trimming cost V 3 bases and J 1 base, with 8 bases left between them. CDR3 length: 13 amino acids. The CDR3 sequence is CSVDGAGTDTQYF. CDR3 DNA sequence: TGCAGCGTTGACGGGGCTGGCACAGATACGCAGTATTTT.

This chain links TRBV2 with TRBJ1-5; 9 nucleotides match TRBD1. V gave up 9 bases and J gave up 3 bases; unmatched junction bases: 6. This CDR3 spans 14 amino acids. Germline lookup yields CDR1 SNHLY and CDR2 FYNNEI. CDR3 residues: CASSTGGSNQPQHF. As DNA, the CDR3 is TGTGCCAGTTCTACAGGGGGCTCCAATCAGCCCCAGCATTTT.

This clone was observed a single time. Other DNA sequences within the sample encode an identical CDR3. V and J are TRBV5-1 and TRBJ2-3; either TRBD1 or TRBD2 may fit D (5 bases each). Trimming removed 0 bases at V and 4 bases at J, with 12 bases between. The CDR3 is made up of 15 amino acids. Per germline, CDR1 SGHRS and CDR2 YFSETQ. The chain's CDR3 is CASSLVGTLADTQYF. The CDR3 nucleotides are TGCGCCAGCAGCTTGGTCGGGACCCTCGCAGATACGCAGTATTTT.

The CDR3 DNA is TGTGCCAGCCGGACAGGGGGGTTGCATGGCTACACCTTC. Residues: CASRTGGLHGYTF. V gene TRBV6-1 combines with J gene TRBJ1-2, with 10 positions matching TRBD1. Per germline, CDR1 MNHNS and CDR2 SASEGT. V trimming: 8 bases; J trimming: 6 bases; junction bases outside the gene matches: 6. The CDR3 is made up of 13 amino acids.

The chain has TRBV9 and TRBJ2-3, with TRBD2 matching over 9 bases. The germline V gene encodes CDR1 SGDLS and CDR2 YYNGEE. V shed 3 bases and J 3 bases; nucleotides not matched to a gene: 5. CDR3 length equals 15 residues. The CDR3 spells CASSETSGRTDTQYF. CDR3 sequence (DNA): TGTGCCAGCAGCGAGACTAGCGGAAGAACAGATACGCAGTATTTT.

The J gene is TRBJ2-1, the V gene TRBV5-1, with TRBD2 identical over 9 bases. The germline CDR1 and CDR2 sequences are SGHRS and YFSETQ. The CDR3 sequence is 14 residues long. V shed 0 bases, J shed 7 bases, and the junction held 2 bases outside the gene matches. Here the CDR3 reads CASSLGLAANEQFF. CDR3 nucleotides: TGCGCCAGCAGCTTGGGACTAGCGGCAAATGAGCAGTTCTTC.

The gene calls are TRBV25-1 and TRBJ2-1; 7 bases are a match to TRBD2. V was clipped by 0 bases and J by 9 bases; unmatched bases: 8. This CDR3 comprises 15 residues. Germline lookup yields CDR1 MGHDK and CDR2 SYGVNS. The CDR3 loop is CASSEYGGSLGEQFF. In DNA, the CDR3 is TGTGCCAGCAGTGAATATGGCGGGAGCCTGGGTGAGCAGTTCTTC.